Listed below are T cell receptor beta chains from one sample, sequenced in a study of stem cell transplantation in POMP-related autoinflammatory disease. Method: immunoSEQ multiplex PCR; TCRdb's copy keeps in-frame clones and lacks some. The sample records some 10,000 clones, roughly 77% being singletons. Specimen: CD4+ T cells from PBMCs, collected after stem cell transplantation. All receptors derive from a human patient with POMP-related autoinflammation and immune dysregulation (PRAID). A share of the T cells may be of graft donor origin. The CDR3 runs from the conserved cysteine through the conserved F or W. The D gene is left open where the match is weak. Part of the rows lack a size; the others show once, few, many or a class for expanded clones.

size,V,J,D,DNA,CDR3
-,TRBV2,TRBJ1-5,TRBD1,TGTGCCAGCAGTCGGACTAAGACAGGGATCGTAACTCAGCCCCAGCATTTT,CASSRTKTGIVTQPQHF
-,TRBV18,TRBJ1-3,-,TGTGCCAGCTCACCACCCCTCGCTGCAGGGAAAGGGGCCAATGGAAACACCATATATTTT,CASSPPLAAGKGANGNTIYF
-,TRBV9,TRBJ2-5,-,TGTGCCAGCAGCGTAGGACGGCACCAAGAGACCCAGTACTTC,CASSVGRHQETQYF
-,TRBV12-3/TRBV12-4,TRBJ2-1,-,TGTGCCAGCAGGATAGATAATGAGCAGTTCTTC,CASRIDNEQFF
-,TRBV7-7,TRBJ2-1,TRBD2,TGTGCTAGCAGCCCCGAATTACTAGCGGGGGGGAATGAGCAGTTCTTC,CASSPELLAGGNEQFF
-,TRBV27,TRBJ2-1,-,TGTGCCAGCAGTTCCTCCTCGGGTTGGGCCTGGGTCTACAATGAGCAGTTCTTC,CASSSSSGWAWVYNEQFF
-,TRBV30,TRBJ2-6,-,TGTGCCTGGAGTGTAACGTTCTCTGGGGCCAACGTCCTGACTTTC,CAWSVTFSGANVLTF
-,TRBV10-3,TRBJ1-5,-,TGTGCCATCAGTGTGGGGGGGGCTAATCAGCCCCAGCATTTT,CAISVGGANQPQHF
-,TRBV6-1,TRBJ2-7,TRBD1,TGTGCCAGCAGTGAATTAGTAGGACAGGCTTTCGAGCAGTACTTC,CASSELVGQAFEQYF
-,TRBV29-1,TRBJ2-7,TRBD2,TGCAGCTTCACGGGGCTAGCGGGGAACTACGAGCAGTACTTC,CSFTGLAGNYEQYF
-,TRBV28,TRBJ1-5,-,TGTGCCAGCAAGAAGGGAGGGGTCCATCAGCCCCAGCATTTT,CASKKGGVHQPQHF
once,TRBV2,TRBJ2-1,-,TGTGCCAGCAGTACCCATGGGGCGCAGGGTGAGCAGTTCTTC,CASSTHGAQGEQFF
-,TRBV7-8,TRBJ2-2,TRBD1,TGTGCCAGCAGACCCGGACAGGGAAACACCGGGGAGCTGTTTTTT,CASRPGQGNTGELFF
-,TRBV28,TRBJ1-6,-,TGTGCCAGCAGTTTAACGGGGTCCGATTCACCCCTCCACTTT,CASSLTGSDSPLHF
-,TRBV27,TRBJ2-7,TRBD2,TGTGCCAGCAGATCCCCATCTAGCGGGAGTTTATACGAGCAGTACTTC,CASRSPSSGSLYEQYF
-,TRBV5-1,TRBJ2-7,-,TGCGCCAGCAGCCCTGGGACGCCTACCTACGAGCAGTACTTC,CASSPGTPTYEQYF
-,TRBV28,TRBJ1-1,-,TGTGCCGGTCGGACATCGAACACTGAAGCTTTCTTT,CAGRTSNTEAFF
-,TRBV24-1,TRBJ2-5,TRBD1,TGTGCCACCAGTGATCGGGGACAGTACCAAGAGACCCAGTACTTC,CATSDRGQYQETQYF
few,TRBV19,TRBJ2-5,-,TGTGCCAGTAGTATACGTGCGAGCCAAGAGACCCAGTACTTC,CASSIRASQETQYF
few,TRBV15,TRBJ2-1,TRBD2,TGTGCCACCAGCAGAGGGACTAGCGGGATACTTGAGCAGTTCTTC,CATSRGTSGILEQFF
-,TRBV27,TRBJ2-1,TRBD1,TGTGCCAGCAGTAAGTTGGGACAGGGGTCCTACAATGAGCAGTTCTTC,CASSKLGQGSYNEQFF
-,TRBV20-1,TRBJ2-7,-,TGCAGTGCTAGGACAGCCTTGGAGCAGTACTTC,CSARTALEQYF
-,TRBV6-5,TRBJ2-4,-,TGTGCCAGCAGTTATGTCAGGGGAAACATTCAGTACTTC,CASSYVRGNIQYF
-,TRBV30,TRBJ1-2,-,TGTGCCTGGAGTGTACGGTTAGGTTCTAATGGCTACACCTTC,CAWSVRLGSNGYTF
-,TRBV4-2,TRBJ2-2,TRBD2,TGTGCCAGCAGCCAAGTCCCCGGCCTAGCGGAGAACACCGGGGAGCTGTTTTTT,CASSQVPGLAENTGELFF
-,TRBV19,TRBJ2-1,TRBD2,TGTGCCAGTAGTATACCGGGAGGTGCCTACAATGAGCAGTTCTTC,CASSIPGGAYNEQFF
-,TRBV6-5,TRBJ1-1,-,TGTGCCAGCAGTTACAGGGTCAGCACTGAAGCTTTCTTT,CASSYRVSTEAFF
few,TRBV6-5,TRBJ1-6,-,TGTGCCAGCAGTTACGGGTGGGGAACCGGGAATTCACCCCTCCACTTT,CASSYGWGTGNSPLHF
-,TRBV7-9,TRBJ2-5,-,TGTGCCAGCAGCTTCTCGGAGACCCAGTACTTC,CASSFSETQYF
-,TRBV10-3,TRBJ2-1,-,TGTGCCATCACCCCCAGCCTCCACAATGAGCAGTTCTTC,CAITPSLHNEQFF
-,TRBV18,TRBJ1-3,-,TGTGCCAGCTCACCGCGGGCCACCGGCTCTGGAAACACCATATATTTT,CASSPRATGSGNTIYF
-,TRBV6-5,TRBJ1-2,-,TGTGCCAGCAGTTACGGCTTTAACTATGGCTACACCTTC,CASSYGFNYGYTF
-,TRBV10-2,TRBJ2-7,-,TGCGCCAGCAGTGTTCCGGGACTGTCCTCCTACGAGCAGTACTTC,CASSVPGLSSYEQYF
-,TRBV29-1,TRBJ2-7,-,TGCAGCGTTGTCGGATTAGGTTACGAGCAGTACTTC,CSVVGLGYEQYF
few,TRBV5-4,TRBJ2-7,-,TGTGCCAGCACCCCGCCGGGCGGCTACGAGCAGTACTTC,CASTPPGGYEQYF
once,TRBV19,TRBJ1-3,TRBD1,TGTGCCAGTAGTGGCCCCGGGACAGGTCGTGGAAACACCATATATTTT,CASSGPGTGRGNTIYF
-,TRBV5-6,TRBJ2-5,-,TGTGCCAGCAGCTTGGCTCAAGGGGGCCAAGAGACCCAGTACTTC,CASSLAQGGQETQYF
-,TRBV19,TRBJ1-1,-,TGTGCCAGTAGTAACAGGGTAACTGAAGCTTTCTTT,CASSNRVTEAFF
-,TRBV5-6,TRBJ1-4,TRBD1,TGTGCCAGCAGCTTGTATGACAGGGGGATGGATGAAAAACTGTTTTTT,CASSLYDRGMDEKLFF
-,TRBV5-1,TRBJ2-3,TRBD2,TGCGCCAGCAGCCCGGGAGCTAGCGGGAGCACAGATACGCAGTATTTT,CASSPGASGSTDTQYF
-,TRBV7-6,TRBJ1-2,-,TGTGCCAGCAGCCCCTGGTATTTCCCTTCCAGGGTCACTACAACTAACTATGGCTACACCTTC,CASSPWYFPSRVTTTNYGYTF